The present TCR beta chain was sequenced within a study of identical twins. Study-wide points: Modeled out-of-frame TCR alpha sharing in monozygotic twins fell below observed levels.

TCRdb called the 5' RACE reads again in MiXCR, with one record for every CDR3 protein. The top ten hold about 0.91% of the sample, which has about 520,000 distinct CDR3 sequences, around 20% seen once. Regarding this clonotype: Its target is not known. An end of the junction differs from the germline gene, which may be a read error.

In germline, CDR1 is SNHLY, CDR2 FYNNEI. The CDR3 has 14 amino acids. There were only healthy Caucasians among the donors. The sample was also linked to a second study, of T cells expressing NK-cell markers.

The sequence was obtained from a woman in her late teens or twenties in good health. What was sequenced was CD4+ T cells sorted from blood. J is TRBJ2-5 and V is TRBV2, with D unclear. The DNA for the CDR3 is TGTGTCAGCTCTCCCGAGAGAAGGGTTGAGACCCAGTACTTC. The encoded protein is CVSSPERRVETQYF.